These 19 T cell receptor beta chains came from one sample sequenced in a study of graft-versus-host responses after intestinal transplantation. Using immunoSEQ multiplex PCR, the repertoire was profiled, and TCRdb retains in-frame clones only, with some absent. The sample has 43,000 or so clones; about 95% are singletons. Specimen: PBMCs, collected around 48 weeks after intestinal transplant. These receptors originate from a human patient who received an intestinal transplant, so some T cells may come from the graft donor.

V is TRBV9 and J is TRBJ1-6, with a possible D match to TRBD1 (6 bases). V was clipped by 0 bases and J by 10 bases, with 11 bases between them. Germline-derived CDR1 and CDR2 are SGDLS and YYNGEE. The CDR3 sequence is 14 residues long. CDR3 protein: CASSVAGDESPLHF. In DNA form, the CDR3 reads TGTGCCAGCAGCGTAGCAGGGGATGAGTCACCCCTCCACTTT.

The chain recombines TRBV6-1 with TRBJ2-7; the match to TRBD1 covers 7 bases. The V gene end was trimmed by 2 bases and the J gene end by 4 bases; junction bases not matched to a gene: 5. CDR1 MNHNS and CDR2 SASEGT come from the germline V gene. The CDR3 covers 14 residues. The CDR3 DNA follows: TGTGCCAGCAGTGAAACCGGACAGGAATACGAGCAGTACTTC. Translation gives CASSETGQEYEQYF.

The chain carries TRBV18 and TRBJ1-5, with D unresolved. CDR3 length equals 15 residues. Trimming removed 2 bases from V and 3 bases from J, with 11 bases in between. Germline V gene sequence: CDR1 KGHSH, CDR2 LQKENI. In nucleotides, the CDR3 is TGTGCCAGCTCACCAAGTCAGTCAGTCAATCAGCCCCAGCATTTT. It yields the protein CASSPSQSVNQPQHF. The full variable domain, rest sourced from reference TRBV18 and TRBJ1-5, is NAGVMQNPRHLVRRRGQEARLRCSPMKGHSHVYWYRQLPEEGLKFMVYLQKENIIDESGMPKERFSAEFPKEGPSILRIQQVVRGDSAAYFCASSPSQSVNQPQHFGDGTRLSIL.

CDR3 sequence (DNA): TGTGCCAGCAGCTTAGGGCTAGCGGCGCAAGAGACCCAGTACTTC. Translation: CASSLGLAAQETQYF. This chain links TRBV7-7 with TRBJ2-5; 7 nucleotides line up with TRBD2. The J segment lost 2 bases and the V segment lost 1 base, leaving 4 bases of the junction unmatched. The CDR3 covers 15 residues. Looked up from germline, CDR1 is SSHAT and CDR2 is FNYEAQ (reference sequence).

The rearrangement joins TRBV6-6 to TRBJ2-7; D ambiguous. Looked up from germline, CDR1 is MNHNY and CDR2 is SVGAGI (reference sequence). V was pared by 0 bases and J by 6 bases, with 12 bases between. The CDR3 runs 14 residues. The CDR3 sequence: CASSYSNAVTEQYF. In nucleotides, the CDR3 is TGTGCCAGCAGTTACTCCAACGCGGTTACCGAGCAGTACTTC.

V is TRBV6-1 and J is TRBJ2-7; TRBD1 matches at 9 bases. CDR3 length: 16 amino acids. V lost 3 bases, J lost 5 bases, and 11 bases stayed unmatched. The V gene's germline CDR1 is MNHNS and CDR2 SASEGT. The chain's CDR3 is CASSDGLGQGLDEQYF. In DNA form, the CDR3 reads TGTGCCAGCAGTGACGGTTTGGGACAGGGATTGGACGAGCAGTACTTC.

The rearrangement joins TRBV6-5 to TRBJ2-1, with a possible D match to TRBD2 (5 bases). The CDR3 loop spans 14 amino acids. Germline V gives CDR1 MNHEY, CDR2 SVGAGI. V was trimmed by 0 bases and J by 7 bases, leaving 10 bases between them. CDR3 protein: CASSYSGQRNEQFF. The CDR3 DNA reads TGTGCCAGCAGTTACTCAGGGCAGCGGAATGAGCAGTTCTTC.

The CDR3: CASSLVSSITDTQYF. The DNA of the CDR3 is TGCGCCAGCAGCTTGGTGTCTAGCATCACAGATACGCAGTATTTT. The rearrangement joins TRBV5-1 to TRBJ2-3, with D possibly matching TRBD2 (5 bases). This CDR3 region has 15 residues. V gave up 0 bases and J gave up 2 bases, with 10 bases separating them. Germline V gene lookup returns CDR1 SGHRS and CDR2 YFSETQ.

The chain combines TRBV7-9 with TRBJ2-3, with 10 positions matching TRBD1. Germline V CDR1 and CDR2: SEHNR, FQNEAQ (reference sequence). The V gene end was trimmed by 4 bases and the J gene end by 5 bases; junction bases not matched to a gene: 6. CDR3 size: 15 residues. The DNA for the CDR3 is TGTGCCAGCAGCTCCAGGGACAGGGGTTTAGATACGCAGTATTTT. Its translation is CASSSRDRGLDTQYF. Filled out from reference TRBV7-9 and TRBJ2-3, the complete variable domain reads DTGVSQNPRHKITKRGQNVTFRCDPISEHNRLYWYRQTLGQGPEFLTYFQNEAQLEKSRLLSDRFSAERPKGSFSTLEIQRTEQGDSAMYLCASSSRDRGLDTQYFGPGTRLTVL.

The rearrangement joins TRBV29-1 to TRBJ2-3; 10 bases map to TRBD2. Per germline, CDR1 SQVTM and CDR2 ANQGSEA. The V gene end was trimmed by 5 bases and the J gene end by 5 bases; junction bases not matched to a gene: 4. The CDR3 is 13 amino acids. The CDR3 here is CSVRVAGGDTQYF. For the CDR3, the DNA is TGCAGCGTTAGGGTAGCGGGAGGAGATACGCAGTATTTT.

This chain connects TRBV19 to TRBJ2-3; D unresolved. Germline V gene data show CDR1 as LNHDA and CDR2 as SQIVND (reference sequence). The CDR3 has 13 residues. The germline V and J ends were trimmed by 4 bases and 11 bases, with 16 bases remaining between them. CDR3: CASSSDVRPRQYF. For the CDR3, the DNA is TGTGCCAGTAGTAGCGACGTTCGTCCCCGGCAGTATTTT.

CDR3 in amino acids: CASSPGTPIYNEQFF. Here the CDR3 DNA reads TGTGCCAGCAGTCCCGGGACACCCATATACAATGAGCAGTTCTTC. The chain links TRBV28 to TRBJ2-1; perhaps TRBD1 as D (6 bases). CDR1 MDHEN and CDR2 SYDVKM come from the germline V gene. The CDR3 runs to 15 residues. V was trimmed by 5 bases and J by 4 bases, leaving 15 bases between them. The variable domain in full, with the rest retrieved from reference TRBV28 and TRBJ2-1, is DVKVTQSSRYLVKRTGEKVFLECVQDMDHENMFWYRQDPGLGLRLIYFSYDVKMKEKGDIPEGYSVSREKKERFSLILESASTNQTSMYLCASSPGTPIYNEQFFGPGTRLTVL.

The chain links TRBV6-5 to TRBJ2-7; TRBD1 or TRBD2 may be the D gene (5 bases each). The length of the CDR3 is 15 residues. Germline V gene data show CDR1 as MNHEY and CDR2 as SVGAGI. The V gene lost 5 bases and the J gene lost 3 bases, with 17 bases spanning the gap. The CDR3 DNA sequence: TGTGCCAGCAGTACCCAAAGGGACGCAAGCTACGAGCAGTACTTC. It yields the protein CASSTQRDASYEQYF.

The V gene is TRBV19, the J gene TRBJ2-3; D is uncertain. CDR1 and CDR2 from the germline V gene are LNHDA and SQIVND (reference sequence). The CDR3 covers 13 residues. V dropped 6 bases and J dropped 0 bases, with 7 bases sitting between them. CDR3 residues: CASRQSSTDTQYF. CDR3 in DNA: TGTGCCAGTAGGCAGTCTAGCACAGATACGCAGTATTTT. Combining the CDR3 with reference TRBV19 and TRBJ2-3 gives the whole variable domain DGGITQSPKYLFRKEGQNVTLSCEQNLNHDAMYWYRQDPGQGLRLIYYSQIVNDFQKGDIAEGYSVSREKKESFPLTVTSAQKNPTAFYLCASRQSSTDTQYFGPGTRLTVL.

V usage is TRBV7-9 and J usage is TRBJ2-5; 7 bases agree with TRBD1. V dropped 5 bases and J dropped 0; count of bases not matched to a gene: 6. The CDR3 has 15 residues. In germline, CDR1 is SEHNR, CDR2 FQNEAQ (reference sequence). For the CDR3, the DNA is TGTGCCAGCAGCGGGACCGGGACAGACCAAGAGACCCAGTACTTC. Protein: CASSGTGTDQETQYF. The complete variable domain, with remaining parts taken from reference TRBV7-9 and TRBJ2-5, reads DTGVSQNPRHKITKRGQNVTFRCDPISEHNRLYWYRQTLGQGPEFLTYFQNEAQLEKSRLLSDRFSAERPKGSFSTLEIQRTEQGDSAMYLCASSGTGTDQETQYFGPGTRLLVL.

The chain couples TRBV11-2 to TRBJ2-1, with D possibly being TRBD2 (6 bases). V was clipped by 5 bases and J by 5 bases, with 13 bases between them. Germline-derived CDR1 and CDR2 are SGHAT and FQNNGV. This CDR3 is built from 14 residues. The CDR3 sequence is CASSPRDFNNEQFF. The CDR3, as DNA: TGTGCCAGCAGCCCACGGGACTTCAACAATGAGCAGTTCTTC.

A single count supports this clone. The rearrangement joins TRBV7-3 to TRBJ2-3; TRBD1 aligns across 9 bases. Germline V gene sequence: CDR1 SGHTA, CDR2 FQGTGA. V gave up 5 bases and J gave up 4 bases; unmatched junction bases: 7. The CDR3 covers 15 residues. The CDR3, as DNA: TGTGCCAGCAGCGAGACAGGGGGACAAGCAGATACGCAGTATTTT. As protein: CASSETGGQADTQYF.

This rearrangement joins TRBV28 to TRBJ1-2; D uncertain. The germline gives CDR1 MDHEN, CDR2 SYDVKM. The CDR3 is 12 amino acids. Trimming pared 11 bases from V and 3 bases from J, leaving 13 bases between. CDR3 in amino acids: CALGAGDYGYTF. The CDR3 DNA follows: TGTGCCTTAGGCGCGGGTGACTATGGCTACACCTTC.

This chain links TRBV10-3 with TRBJ2-7; no clear D gene. The V gene lost 6 bases and the J gene lost 2 bases, with 11 bases spanning the gap. The germline V gene has CDR1 ENHRY and CDR2 SYGVKD. There are 13 residues in the CDR3. CDR3 protein: CAISPDRTYEQYF. The CDR3 DNA sequence: TGTGCCATCAGCCCCGACCGAACCTACGAGCAGTACTTC.